These 5 T cell receptor beta chains came from one sample sequenced in a study of Ad26.COV2.S vaccination and SARS-CoV-2 variants. Only in-frame clones appear in the TCRdb table, and some are missing; sequencing was by immunoSEQ multiplex PCR. The sample lists about 350,000 clones; around 89% were seen once. Treatment meaning: roughly 20 received Ad26.COV2.S at low or high dose, single or two shots; five or six received placebo; per-sample allocation not given. Sampling was done on day 63 after the first vaccine or placebo injection. The sequencing here drew on peripheral blood, taken in a trial of Ad26.COV2.S vaccine versus placebo. The receptors derive from a person between 18 and 65 years old who received the Ad26.COV2.S COVID-19 vaccine or a placebo.

This chain joins TRBV6-4 and TRBJ2-1, with 11 bases that match TRBD2. This CDR3 region has 14 residues. The V and J ends lost 2 bases and 9 bases, in that order; junction bases with no gene match: 3. Germline CDR1 MRHNA, CDR2 SNTAGT. The CDR3 DNA reads TGTGCCAGCAGTGACGCTAGCGGGGGGTCTGAGCAGTTCTTC. Encoded protein: CASSDASGGSEQFF.

This clone has only a few counts. The rearrangement joins TRBV10-2 to TRBJ1-1; a weak D match, TRBD1 (6 bases). Germline V gives CDR1 WSHSY, CDR2 SAAADI. The V end lost 7 bases, the J end lost 5 bases, and 20 bases lay between the germline ends. The CDR3 totals 15 residues. CDR3 bases: TGCGCCAGCAAACTAACAGCAGAAGGGGGAACTGAAGCTTTCTTT. Encoded protein: CASKLTAEGGTEAFF.

The rearrangement links TRBV5-5 to TRBJ2-1; TRBD2 matches at 8 bases. The trim removed 3 bases at V and 1 base at J, leaving 0 bases unmatched. The length of the CDR3 is 14 residues. Looked up from germline, CDR1 is SGHKS and CDR2 is YYEKEE (reference sequence). The CDR3 sequence is CASSSGGSYNEQFF. The DNA of the CDR3 is TGTGCCAGCAGCTCGGGGGGGTCCTACAATGAGCAGTTCTTC. Looking up the rest from reference TRBV5-5 and TRBJ2-1 gives the full variable domain: DAGVTQSPTHLIKTRGQQVTLRCSPISGHKSVSWYQQVLGQGPQFIFQYYEKEERGRGNFPDRFSARQFPNYSSELNVNALLLGDSALYLCASSSGGSYNEQFFGPGTRLTVL.

The chain links TRBV7-2 to TRBJ1-2, with D maybe TRBD1 (6 bases). From germline, CDR1 is SGHTA and CDR2 FQGNSA. The length of the CDR3 is 16 residues. Trimming cost V 1 base and J 4 bases, with 16 bases left between them. For the CDR3, the DNA is TGTGCCAGCAGCTTAGGTGGCGGGGGGGCAGCCTATGGCTACACCTTC. This encodes CASSLGGGGAAYGYTF.

The chain joins TRBV21-1 to TRBJ1-1. TRBV21-1 is recorded as a pseudogene. The CDR3 covers 15 residues. The CDR3 region has the DNA TGTGCCAGCATCGTCAGGAGGGGGGCGCGGACTGAAGCTTTCTTT. Translated: CASIVRRGARTEAFF.